This T cell receptor beta chain was retrieved from a study of vaccination and CD4 T cells after COVID-19. The treatment: approximately 10-day PBMC culture with coronavirus spike peptide pools or control peptides (ViraFEST assay). In this cohort, PCR tests turned positive between March and December 2020, predating US Alpha, Beta and Delta variants. The CDR3 spans 13 residues. Germline values: CDR1 DFQATT, CDR2 SNEGSKA (reference sequence). V lost 3 bases to trimming and J lost 2 bases, with 9 bases between them. Cultured CD4+ T-cell DNA underwent Oncomine TCR Beta short-read sequencing. TCRdb redid the calling of the PCR reads with MiXCR, one entry per CDR3 protein. The sample comprises about 14,000 distinct CDR3 sequences, 50% to 55% of which are singletons, and around 12% rests with the top ten. In regard to this clonotype: The antigen remains undetermined.

The origin of this receptor is a human donor who had recovered from COVID-19. The sample comprised CD4+ T cells from blood, cultured in vitro. J is TRBJ2-3 and V is TRBV20-1; no clear D. This chain's CDR3 is CSASLRNTDTQYF. The CDR3 DNA sequence: TGCAGTGCTAGTCTAAGAAACACAGATACGCAGTATTTT.